The clone carrying this T cell receptor beta chain was seen only a few times. Its antigen is still unknown. Generated by immunoSEQ multiplex PCR, the TCRdb table keeps only in-frame clones and is missing some. The table records roughly 100,000 clones, roughly 87% of them present only once. The data were obtained in a study of graft-versus-host responses after intestinal transplantation. Study as a whole: The recipients all started with anti-thymocyte globulin induction and then took tacrolimus and steroids for about 3 years. Study findings and constraints: Peak circulating GvH clone levels were associated with early post-transplant HvG declines. Among recipient marrow samples, GvH clones were found; some appeared first in ileum or blood.

The V and J ends lost 7 bases and 3 bases respectively, with 15 bases between them. This CDR3 comprises 14 residues. Germline V gene lookup returns CDR1 LNHDA and CDR2 SQIVND (reference sequence). The rearrangement joins TRBV19 to TRBJ1-1; D remains unclear. The receptor was isolated from a human donor who received an intestinal transplant. This sample comprised unstimulated CD4+ T cells sorted from spleen or lymph node cells, obtained before intestinal transplant. This CDR3 is CASTHARGYTEAFF. The CDR3 DNA sequence: TGTGCCAGTACCCACGCTAGAGGGTACACTGAAGCTTTCTTT. The variable domain in full, with the rest retrieved from reference TRBV19 and TRBJ1-1, is DGGITQSPKYLFRKEGQNVTLSCEQNLNHDAMYWYRQDPGQGLRLIYYSQIVNDFQKGDIAEGYSVSREKKESFPLTVTSAQKNPTAFYLCASTHARGYTEAFFGQGTRLTVV.